This note documents a single TCR beta chain sequence. The data belong to a study of blood T cell repertoires in COVID-19. Across the whole study: Sites across the United States, Italy and Spain contributed samples from acute and convalescent COVID-19. Sources were T cells, B-cell-depleted T cells, or PBMCs; the material itself was cDNA or gDNA.

Assay used: immunoSEQ multiplex PCR; TCRdb lists only in-frame clones, some missing. The repertoire has 320,000 or so clones, 75% to 90% of them found once; the top ten carry about 1.9%. The germline V gene has CDR1 SEHNR and CDR2 FQNEAQ (reference sequence). The CDR3 has 16 residues. Between the trimmed V and J ends, which lost 1 base and 2 bases, there was a span of 14 bases. Sample: PBMCs or T cells enriched from blood (not recorded which). This sequence originates from a young woman who had been exposed to COVID-19. This chain connects TRBV7-9 to TRBJ1-1; tentative D call: TRBD1 (6 bases). The CDR3 DNA is TGTGCCAGCAGCTTAGTGGTAGGACAGCTAAACACTGAAGCTTTCTTT. Its translation is CASSLVVGQLNTEAFF.